This T cell receptor beta chain originates from a study of metastatic and nonmetastatic thyroid tumors. Study at large: Blood and tumor or nodule tissue repertoires from malignant and benign thyroid patients were compared. Study observations and caveats: Versus benign nodules, malignant thyroid tumors reportedly had significantly higher TCR beta diversity, in blood and tumor.

This clone was counted a few times. The antigen is not known. Trimming took 7 bases from V and 3 from J, leaving 18 bases between them. This CDR3 spans 16 amino acids. All patients were treatment-naive before thyroid surgery. Authors' analysis steps: It was from CDR3 differences across clinicopathological groups that a distant-metastasis classifier for papillary thyroid cancer was built. Using MiXCR, TCRdb re-called clones from the PCR reads. The V and J calls come from TCRdb's annotation, not from the publication. The repertoire holds over 30,000 clones, with approximately 16% as singletons. Input material: blood. This sequence was found in a male donor with papillary thyroid cancer or a benign thyroid nodule (not recorded which). Some clones in this sample may be carry-over from other donors' samples. V gene TRBV12-3 or TRBV12-4 combines with J gene TRBJ2-2; D is possibly TRBD1 (6 bases). CDR3 sequence (DNA): TGTGCCAGCATGAGTCGGATAGGGGGATACACCGGGGAGCTGTTTTTT. The encoded protein is CASMSRIGGYTGELFF.